This TCR beta chain was profiled in a study of blood T cell repertoires in COVID-19. Trimming stripped 4 bases from V and 3 bases from J, with 18 bases between. Germline CDR1 is SGHTA and CDR2 is FQGNSA. The CDR3 has 16 residues. Study processing details: Amplification of reference gene primers provided the estimated nucleated cell counts. Clones were sequenced by immunoSEQ multiplex PCR, and TCRdb holds only the in-frame ones, with some missing. The V and J calls and the clone size are those of that table, but D and trimming were determined from the DNA. The sample lists fewer than 200,000 clones, 76% occurring once.

Sequencing was performed on peripheral blood. V and J are TRBV7-2 and TRBJ1-2; a possible D gene is TRBD1 (6 bases). This clonotype originated in a woman in her fifties or sixties with active or convalescent COVID-19. Here the CDR3 reads CASSSTWTESYYGYTF. Here the CDR3 DNA reads TGTGCCAGCAGCTCGACGTGGACAGAGTCATACTATGGCTACACCTTC.